A selection of T cell receptor beta chains follows, all from one sample in a study of blood T cells in healthy people across ages. Each CDR3 protein is one row after TCRdb ran MiXCR on the 5' RACE reads. This table holds 1.4 million to 1.5 million distinct CDR3 sequences, roughly 40% found once. Input material: blood. Receptors originate from a woman aged 18 to 35 in good health. CDR3s include the opening cysteine and the closing phenylalanine or tryptophan.

V gene,CDR3 protein
TRBV4-2,CASSQVNFKGLAGGGEQYF
TRBV5-1,CASSSDGERDTQYF
TRBV12-3/TRBV12-4,CASSPRDRLEGYTF
TRBV7-9,CASSLSLQDGHTDTQYF
TRBV3-1,CASSQAWTGTDEQFF
TRBV10-3,CAISETSGGLQYF
TRBV12-3/TRBV12-4,CASTTTGEETQYF
TRBV7-8,CASSLLSLSTGDQPQHF
TRBV30,CAWSWTGAKQPQHF
TRBV24-1,CATSGGLAGGNEQFF
TRBV12-3/TRBV12-4,CASSIWTAPKNIQYF
TRBV7-9,CASSLAGRELDYGYTF
TRBV21-1,CASSQQDSPGDGYTF
TRBV2,CASSPPQQGPYNEQFF
TRBV6-1,CASKKSTGFLLAKNIQYF
TRBV6-1,CASRSLVRQGDTEAFF
TRBV20-1,CSAGGGVPETQYF
TRBV7-9,CASSREDPSSAFF
TRBV20-1,CSAREVSGRAYEQYF
TRBV24-1,CATSDFGLAGGRSSYEQYF
TRBV6-1,CASSEVANYGYTF
TRBV5-1,CASSPRAGQTNTEAFF
TRBV3-1,CASRLTAYTGELFF
TRBV28,CASRKGQIPYEQYF
TRBV12-3/TRBV12-4,CASSQGLAARGQYF
TRBV20-1,CSARDHFSGGLTSYEQYF
TRBV6-2/TRBV6-3,CASSPDTGANVLTF
TRBV28,CASSSPGGARTGTQYF